The sequence of this T cell receptor beta chain was determined in a study of CD8 T cells in ankylosing spondylitis. Whole-study results and caveats: Matched ankylosing spondylitis synovial fluid reportedly contained a significantly enriched population of disease-linked clones. Seemingly characteristic of ankylosing spondylitis blood was a TCR beta motif consisting of roughly 8 highly homologous variants.

The CDR3 runs 12 residues. Germline CDR1 DFQATT, CDR2 SNEGSKA (reference sequence). The V and J ends lost 6 bases and 1 base respectively, with 9 bases between them. A note on this clonotype: Its antigen is unidentified.

Quantitative 5'-RACE with molecular barcodes generated TCR beta libraries. TCRdb itself ran the 5' RACE reads through MiXCR, one entry per CDR3 protein. In the table there are roughly 440,000 distinct CDR3 sequences, 17% of which are singletons. The sequence came from a male donor with ankylosing spondylitis. Sequencing was performed on blood, either unsorted or a sorted T cell fraction (not recorded which). This sequence joins TRBV20-1 and TRBJ2-5; the D gene could be TRBD1 or TRBD2 (5 bases each). CDR3 in DNA: TGCAGTGCCGAGGGGCTCCAAGAGACCCAGTACTTC. This sequence encodes CSAEGLQETQYF.